One sample yielded the 26 T cell receptor beta chains listed below, sequenced in a study of breast tumors, draining lymph nodes, adjacent tissues. Breast cancer patients provided tissue from their axillary draining lymph nodes. A single record per CDR3 protein comes from TCRdb applying MiXCR to the multiplex PCR reads. This sample has about 140,000 distinct CDR3 sequences, with approximately 30% found just once. The sample taken for sequencing was axillary lymph node tissue. The receptors come from a female donor with breast cancer. Some clones in this sample may be carry-over from other donors' samples.

This clonotype was picked up one time. Since a much larger clone is just one base distant, this may be a read error. The CDR3: CASSPRTSGFFQETRYF. The CDR3 nucleotides are TGTGCCAGCAGCCCCAGGACTAGCGGTTTCTTCCAAGAGACCCGGTACTTC. The V and J genes are TRBV3-1 and TRBJ2-5; TRBD2 agrees at 10 bases. The CDR3 length is 17 residues. The germline gives CDR1 LGHDT, CDR2 YNNKEL (reference sequence).

Notes on this clonotype: A much larger clonotype is one base distant, so this may be a read error. The chain carries TRBV6-5 and TRBJ1-2; TRBD1 matches at 11 bases. The germline V gene encodes CDR1 MNHEY and CDR2 SVGAGI. The ends lost 5 bases at V and 5 bases at J; junction bases unmatched: 7. This CDR3 has 15 residues. CDR3 sequence reads: CASSRRDRGTYGYTF. The CDR3 bases are TGTGCCAGCAGTCGCCGGGACAGGGGGACGTATGGCTACACCTTC.

This clonotype has a count of ten or more. V is TRBV18 and J is TRBJ2-5; D perhaps matches TRBD2 (6 bases). The CDR3 spans 13 residues. CDR1 is KGHSH, CDR2 LQKENI, per germline. The germline V and J ends were trimmed by 0 bases and 5 bases, with 7 bases remaining between them. In nucleotides, the CDR3 is TGTGCCAGCTCACCACCGGCGGGGGAGACCCAGTACTTC. This encodes CASSPPAGETQYF.

With regard to this clonotype: One junction end does not reproduce the germline sequence, and a read error may be involved. The CDR3 region is CDTSRPTGTDTQCF. The CDR3 coding sequence is TGCGACACCAGCAGACCTACAGGGACAGATACGCAGTGTTTT. The rearrangement joins TRBV15 to TRBJ2-3, with TRBD1 identical over 7 bases. There are 14 residues in the CDR3. Per germline, CDR1 LNHNV and CDR2 YYDKDF (reference sequence). The entire variable domain, with the rest obtained from reference TRBV15 and TRBJ2-3, is as follows: DAMVIQNPRYQVTQFGKPVTLSCSQTLNHNVMYWYQQKSSQAPKLLFHYYDKDFNNEADTPDNFQSRRPNTSFCFLDIRSPGLGDTAMYLCDTSRPTGTDTQCFGPGTRLTVL.

This clonotype showed up just a few times. A much bigger clone sits one base away, suggesting this may be a read error. J is TRBJ2-5 and V is TRBV6-5; 9 nucleotides match TRBD2. The V segment lost 5 bases and the J segment 3 bases; nucleotides outside the gene matches: 10. CDR1 and CDR2 (germline): MNHEY, SVGAGI. The CDR3 runs 16 residues. CDR3 nucleotide sequence: TGTGCCAGCAGTCACATTTCGCGGGGGGGCAAAGAGACCCAGTACTTC. This codes for CASSHISRGGKETQYF.

The table lists this clonotype with many counts. The chain is built from TRBV5-1 and TRBJ2-3; D is possibly TRBD1 (6 bases). Germline-derived CDR1 and CDR2 are SGHRS and YFSETQ. The CDR3 contains 14 residues. The V end lost 6 bases, the J end lost 4 bases, and 15 bases lay between the germline ends. The CDR3, as DNA: TGCGCCAGCAATTCGAGGGGGACGGCAGATACGCAGTATTTT. Protein product: CASNSRGTADTQYF.

This clonotype was seen many times. V and J are TRBV28 and TRBJ1-5, with TRBD1 as a possible D gene (6 bases). V was clipped by 2 bases and J by 7 bases, with 12 bases between them. The germline gives CDR1 MDHEN, CDR2 SYDVKM. The CDR3 runs 14 residues. The CDR3 loop reads CASSLGGARQPQHF. The CDR3 coding sequence is TGTGCCAGCAGTTTAGGGGGGGCAAGGCAGCCCCAGCATTTT. Using reference TRBV28 and TRBJ1-5 for the parts outside the CDR3, the full variable domain is DVKVTQSSRYLVKRTGEKVFLECVQDMDHENMFWYRQDPGLGLRLIYFSYDVKMKEKGDIPEGYSVSREKKERFSLILESASTNQTSMYLCASSLGGARQPQHFGDGTRLSIL.

This clonotype showed up just a few times. This chain uses TRBV13 with TRBJ1-1, with D perhaps TRBD1 (5 bases). Germline lookup yields CDR1 PRHDT and CDR2 FYEKMQ (reference sequence). This CDR3 contains 12 residues. V was clipped by 6 bases and J by 4 bases, with 9 bases between them. The CDR3 DNA reads TGTGCCAGCAGAAGGGGAGCCACTGAAGCTTTCTTT. Its translation is CASRRGATEAFF.

V and J are TRBV4-2 and TRBJ1-5; no firm D call. Germline V gives CDR1 LGHNA, CDR2 YNFKEQ. The V end was cut by 0 bases, the J end by 7 bases, with 7 bases between. The CDR3 length is 13 residues. In DNA, the CDR3 is TGTGCCAGCAGCCAAGATTTAGGACAGCCCCAGCATTTT. Translated: CASSQDLGQPQHF.

J is TRBJ2-5 and V is TRBV4-2; TRBD1 aligns across 7 bases. The CDR3 extends over 16 amino acids. J lost 1 base, V lost 0 bases, and 5 bases had no gene match. Germline-derived CDR1 and CDR2 are LGHNA and YNFKEQ. CDR3 DNA sequence: TGTGCCAGCAGCCAAGAGTCGGGACAGCCCCAAGAGACCCAGTACTTC. It translates to CASSQESGQPQETQYF.

The chain is built from TRBV29-1 and TRBJ2-5; 7 nucleotides agree with TRBD1. Looked up from germline, CDR1 is SQVTM and CDR2 is ANQGSEA. The trim removed 3 bases at V and 1 base at J, leaving 20 bases unmatched. CDR3 length: 19 amino acids. The CDR3 is CSVDVWGSGGAISQETQYF. As DNA, the CDR3 is TGCAGCGTTGATGTTTGGGGGTCAGGGGGTGCGATAAGCCAAGAGACCCAGTACTTC.

Regarding this clonotype: This may be a read error: a much more frequent sequence differs by one nucleotide. V is TRBV18 and J is TRBJ2-5; TRBD1 matches at 9 bases. This CDR3 is 14 amino acids long. V gave up 5 bases and J gave up 3 bases; unmatched junction bases: 4. The germline gives CDR1 KGHSH, CDR2 LQKENI. Here the CDR3 DNA reads TGTGCCAGCTCAACGACAGGGGGGGAAGAGACCCAGTACTTC. Its translation is CASSTTGGEETQYF.

This clonotype was observed at least ten times. A read error may explain this, as a much larger clone is one base away. The rearrangement joins TRBV20-1 to TRBJ1-6; 7 nucleotides agree with TRBD1. The CDR3 runs 15 residues. Germline V CDR1 and CDR2: DFQATT, SNEGSKA (reference sequence). As DNA, the CDR3 is TGCAGTGCTAGGGGACAGAGCTCCTATACTTCACCCCTCCACTTT. Protein: CSARGQSSYTSPLHF.

This clonotype has a count of ten or more. The gene calls are TRBV5-1 and TRBJ2-3; 10 nucleotides agree with TRBD1. The CDR3 is 14 residues long. V was pared by 6 bases and J by 3 bases, with 4 bases of the junction left unmatched. Germline CDR1 and CDR2: SGHRS and YFSETQ. The DNA of the CDR3 is TGCGCCAGCAACCCGGGACAGGGGACAGATACGCAGTATTTT. It encodes CASNPGQGTDTQYF.

This clonotype has ten or more counts. The genes are TRBV7-3 and TRBJ2-2; 9 nucleotides agree with TRBD1. The CDR3 consists of 16 residues. Looked up from germline, CDR1 is SGHTA and CDR2 is FQGTGA. Trimming removed 5 bases from V and 7 bases from J; junction bases left unmatched: 11. The CDR3: CASSEPGTGKIGELFF. The CDR3 DNA reads as TGTGCCAGCAGCGAGCCCGGGACAGGGAAGATCGGGGAGCTGTTTTTT. The full variable domain, its missing parts supplied by reference TRBV7-3 and TRBJ2-2, is GAGVSQTPSNKVTEKGKYVELRCDPISGHTALYWYRQSLGQGPEFLIYFQGTGAADDSGLPNDRFFAVRPEGSVSTLKIQRTERGDSAVYLCASSEPGTGKIGELFFGEGSRLTVL.

Ten or more counts support this clonotype. This rearrangement joins TRBV6-2 or TRBV6-3 to TRBJ2-7; weak D call: TRBD1 (5 bases). Trimming stripped 5 bases from V and 6 bases from J, with 14 bases between. CDR3 size: 13 residues. The germline V gene encodes CDR1 MNHEY and CDR2 SVGEGT. The CDR3 is CASSLTPQGEQYV. CDR3 sequence (DNA): TGTGCCAGCAGTCTCACCCCCCAGGGCGAGCAGTACGTC.

This clonotype has at least ten counts. The rearrangement joins TRBV4-2 to TRBJ2-3; 8 nucleotides line up with TRBD2. Germline CDR1 is LGHNA and CDR2 is YNFKEQ. V was clipped by 5 bases and J by 0 bases; unmatched bases: 13. The CDR3 consists of 18 residues. The CDR3 protein is CASSFPSGASGSTDTQYF. DNA for the CDR3: TGTGCCAGCAGCTTCCCCAGTGGGGCTAGCGGGAGCACAGATACGCAGTATTTT.

Points on this clonotype: The CDR3 does not end in the conserved phenylalanine or tryptophan, so this is likely a read error. CDR3 in amino acids: CASSGRDIRGNTEAFL. CDR3 DNA sequence: TGCGCCAGCAGCGGAAGGGACATTAGGGGGAACACTGAAGCTTTCCTT. The chain carries TRBV5-1 and TRBJ1-1; weak D call: TRBD1 (6 bases). Looked up from germline, CDR1 is SGHRS and CDR2 is YFSETQ. The V end was cut by 4 bases, the J end by 1 base, with 17 bases between. CDR3 size: 16 residues.

This clonotype was seen ten or more times. The CDR3 loop is CASSELTGGFNNEQFF. The CDR3 bases are TGCGCCAGCAGTGAGCTCACAGGGGGCTTTAACAATGAGCAGTTCTTC. This chain links TRBV10-2 with TRBJ2-1, with 9 bases lining up with TRBD1. Germline CDR1 WSHSY, CDR2 SAAADI. This CDR3 has 16 residues. V was clipped by 2 bases and J by 5 bases; unmatched bases: 7.

This clonotype was seen at least ten times. The V and J genes are TRBV18 and TRBJ1-5; D is unresolved. Germline CDR1 reads KGHSH; CDR2 reads LQKENI. The germline V and J ends were trimmed by 3 bases and 4 bases, with 10 bases remaining between them. CDR3 size: 14 residues. The CDR3 reads CASSPGFGNQPQHF. The CDR3 bases are TGTGCCAGCTCACCGGGCTTCGGGAATCAGCCCCAGCATTTT. The entire variable domain, with the rest obtained from reference TRBV18 and TRBJ1-5, is as follows: NAGVMQNPRHLVRRRGQEARLRCSPMKGHSHVYWYRQLPEEGLKFMVYLQKENIIDESGMPKERFSAEFPKEGPSILRIQQVVRGDSAAYFCASSPGFGNQPQHFGDGTRLSIL.

A few counts support this clonotype. Mismatch with germline at one junction end may stem from a read error. The chain employs TRBV7-2 and TRBJ2-5; 10 nucleotides line up with TRBD2. The CDR3 covers 15 residues. Germline values: CDR1 SGHTA, CDR2 FQGNSA. The CDR3 DNA sequence: TGTGCCAGCAGCAACCCTAGCGGGGGCCAAGAGACCCAGCACTTC. As protein: CASSNPSGGQETQHF.

This clonotype was picked up many times. The genes are TRBV28 and TRBJ2-7; weak D call: TRBD2 (6 bases). The CDR3 extends over 12 amino acids. V lost 8 bases, J lost 3 bases, and 11 bases lay in between. Germline loops: CDR1 MDHEN, CDR2 SYDVKM. For the CDR3, the DNA is TGTGCCAGCTCGGCGGGGCTCTACGAGCAGTACTTC. Protein: CASSAGLYEQYF.

Details on this clonotype: A much larger clone differs from this one at a single base, so this may be a read error. The J gene is TRBJ1-2, the V gene TRBV20-1; 7 bases map to TRBD1. V dropped 3 bases and J dropped 10; count of bases not matched to a gene: 11. The germline gives CDR1 DFQATT, CDR2 SNEGSKA (reference sequence). The CDR3 covers 13 residues. In DNA, the CDR3 is TGCAGTGCTAGCAGGGGGAATCTCTTAGCCTACACCTTC. Amino acids: CSASRGNLLAYTF.

This clonotype was seen repeatedly, ten times or more. The V and J genes are TRBV10-3 and TRBJ2-3; TRBD2 matches 16 bases. J was trimmed by 2 bases and V by 9 bases; bases with no gene match: 11. Germline assignment: CDR1 ENHRY and CDR2 SYGVKD. The CDR3 contains 18 residues. This CDR3 reads CAMNPGTSGGGNTDTQYF. CDR3 coding DNA: TGTGCCATGAACCCCGGGACTAGCGGGGGGGGCAACACAGATACGCAGTATTTT.

This clonotype came up many times. One end of the junction does not line up with germline, which may come from a read error. The rearrangement joins TRBV7-3 to TRBJ1-2; maybe TRBD1 (6 bases). The CDR3 length is 15 residues. The V gene's germline CDR1 is SGHTA and CDR2 FQGTGA. The CDR3 DNA sequence: TGTGCCAGCAGCTTAACAGGACAGCCCCCTTGGGGCTACCCCTTC. Residues: CASSLTGQPPWGYPF.

This clonotype has at least ten counts. The gene calls are TRBV7-2 and TRBJ1-6; D call uncertain. Per the germline V gene, CDR1 is SGHTA and CDR2 is FQGNSA. V lost 5 bases and J lost 7, with 15 bases in between. The CDR3 totals 15 residues. CDR3 sequence (DNA): TGTGCCAGCAGCGAGAGGGTAGTGGGGAATTCACCCCTCCACTTT. It is translated as CASSERVVGNSPLHF.